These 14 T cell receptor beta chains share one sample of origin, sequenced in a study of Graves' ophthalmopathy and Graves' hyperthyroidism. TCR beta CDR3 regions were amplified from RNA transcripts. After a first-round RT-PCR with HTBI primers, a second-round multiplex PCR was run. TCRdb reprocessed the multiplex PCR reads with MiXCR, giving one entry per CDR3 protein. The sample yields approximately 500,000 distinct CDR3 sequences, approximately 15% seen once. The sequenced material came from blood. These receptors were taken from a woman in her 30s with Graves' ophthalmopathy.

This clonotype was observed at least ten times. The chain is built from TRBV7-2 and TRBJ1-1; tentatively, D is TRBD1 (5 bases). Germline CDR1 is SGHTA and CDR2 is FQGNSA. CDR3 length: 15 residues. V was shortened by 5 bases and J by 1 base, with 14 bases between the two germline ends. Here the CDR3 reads CASSHRQSSNTEAFF. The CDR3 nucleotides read TGTGCCAGCAGCCACAGACAGTCATCGAACACTGAAGCTTTCTTT.

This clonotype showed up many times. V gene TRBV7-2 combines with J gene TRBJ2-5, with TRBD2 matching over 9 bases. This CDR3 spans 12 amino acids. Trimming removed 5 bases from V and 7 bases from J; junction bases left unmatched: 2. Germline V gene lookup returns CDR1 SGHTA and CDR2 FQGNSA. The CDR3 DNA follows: TGTGCCAGCAGCCTTAGCGGGGGGACCCAGTACTTC. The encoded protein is CASSLSGGTQYF. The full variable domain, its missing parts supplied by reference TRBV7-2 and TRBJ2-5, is GAGVSQSPSNKVTEKGKDVELRCDPISGHTALYWYRQSLGQGLEFLIYFQGNSAPDKSGLPSDRFSAERTGGSVSTLTIQRTQQEDSAVYLCASSLSGGTQYFGPGTRLLVL.

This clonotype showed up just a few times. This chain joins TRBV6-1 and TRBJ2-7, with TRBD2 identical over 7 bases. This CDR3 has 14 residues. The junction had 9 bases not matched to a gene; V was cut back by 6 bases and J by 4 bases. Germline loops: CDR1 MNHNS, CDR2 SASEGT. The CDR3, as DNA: TGTGCCAGCAGACGCAACACGGGAGGATACGAGCAGTACTTC. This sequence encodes CASRRNTGGYEQYF.

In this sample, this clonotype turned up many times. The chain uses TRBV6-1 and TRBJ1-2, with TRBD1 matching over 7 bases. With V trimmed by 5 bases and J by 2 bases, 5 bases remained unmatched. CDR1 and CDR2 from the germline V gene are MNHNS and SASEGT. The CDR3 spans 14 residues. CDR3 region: CASSQETGNYGYTF. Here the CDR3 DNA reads TGTGCCAGCAGTCAAGAGACAGGGAACTATGGCTACACCTTC.

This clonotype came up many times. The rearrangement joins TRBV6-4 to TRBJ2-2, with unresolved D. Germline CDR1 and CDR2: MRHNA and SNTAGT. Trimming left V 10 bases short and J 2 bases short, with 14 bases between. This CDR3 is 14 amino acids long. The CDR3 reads CATSPELNTGELFF. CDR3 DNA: TGTGCCACATCTCCGGAGTTAAACACCGGGGAGCTGTTTTTT.

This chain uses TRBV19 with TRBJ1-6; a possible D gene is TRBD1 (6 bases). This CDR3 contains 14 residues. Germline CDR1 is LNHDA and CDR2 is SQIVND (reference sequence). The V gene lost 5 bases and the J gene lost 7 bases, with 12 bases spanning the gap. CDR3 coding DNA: TGTGCCAGTAGTTCACAGGGTTGGAATTCACCCCTCCACTTT. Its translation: CASSSQGWNSPLHF.

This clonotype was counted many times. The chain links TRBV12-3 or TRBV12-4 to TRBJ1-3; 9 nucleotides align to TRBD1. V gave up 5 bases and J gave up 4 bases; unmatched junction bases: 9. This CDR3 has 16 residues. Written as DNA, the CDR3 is TGTGCCAGCAGTACTGGGGACAGGGCAGACGGAAACACCATATATTTT. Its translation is CASSTGDRADGNTIYF.

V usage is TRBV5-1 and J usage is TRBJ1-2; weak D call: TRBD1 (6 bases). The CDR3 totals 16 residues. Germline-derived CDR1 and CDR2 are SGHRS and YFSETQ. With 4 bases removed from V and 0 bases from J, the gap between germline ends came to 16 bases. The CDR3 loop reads CASSPGTPFSNYGYTF. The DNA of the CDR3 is TGCGCCAGCAGCCCCGGGACACCCTTTTCTAACTATGGCTACACCTTC.

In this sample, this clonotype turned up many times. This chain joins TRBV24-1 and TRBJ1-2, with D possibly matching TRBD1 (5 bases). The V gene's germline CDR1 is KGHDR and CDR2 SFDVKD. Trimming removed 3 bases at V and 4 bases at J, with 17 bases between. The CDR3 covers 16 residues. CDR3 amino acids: CATSDTNTGTIYGYTF. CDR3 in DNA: TGTGCCACCAGTGATACAAACACCGGGACGATCTATGGCTACACCTTC.

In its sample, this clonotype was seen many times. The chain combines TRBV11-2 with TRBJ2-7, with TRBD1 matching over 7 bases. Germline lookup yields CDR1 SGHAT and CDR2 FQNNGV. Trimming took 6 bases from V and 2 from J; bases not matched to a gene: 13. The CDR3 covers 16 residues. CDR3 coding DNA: TGTGCCAGCAGTCAACACGGCGCAGGGGGTCCCTACGAGCAGTACTTC. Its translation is CASSQHGAGGPYEQYF.

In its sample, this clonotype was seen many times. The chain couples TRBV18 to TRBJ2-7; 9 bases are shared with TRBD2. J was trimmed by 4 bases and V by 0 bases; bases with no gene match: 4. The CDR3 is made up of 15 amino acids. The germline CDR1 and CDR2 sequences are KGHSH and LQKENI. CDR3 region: CASSPPFSGSYEQYF. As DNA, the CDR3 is TGTGCCAGCTCACCACCGTTTAGCGGGAGTTACGAGCAGTACTTC.

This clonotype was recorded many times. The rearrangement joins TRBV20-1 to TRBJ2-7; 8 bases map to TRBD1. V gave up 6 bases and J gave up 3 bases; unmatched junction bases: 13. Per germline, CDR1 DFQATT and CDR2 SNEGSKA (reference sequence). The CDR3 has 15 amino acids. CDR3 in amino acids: CSANPSGTGIYEQYF. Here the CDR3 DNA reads TGCAGTGCAAATCCCTCCGGGACAGGAATCTACGAGCAGTACTTC.

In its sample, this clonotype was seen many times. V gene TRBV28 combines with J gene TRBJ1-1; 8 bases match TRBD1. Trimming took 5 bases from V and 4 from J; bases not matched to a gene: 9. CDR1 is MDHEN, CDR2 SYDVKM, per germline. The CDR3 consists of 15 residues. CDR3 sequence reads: CASSHRQGWVTEAFF. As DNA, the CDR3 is TGTGCCAGCAGTCACAGACAGGGGTGGGTCACTGAAGCTTTCTTT. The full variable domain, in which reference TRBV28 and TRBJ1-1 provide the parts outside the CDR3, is DVKVTQSSRYLVKRTGEKVFLECVQDMDHENMFWYRQDPGLGLRLIYFSYDVKMKEKGDIPEGYSVSREKKERFSLILESASTNQTSMYLCASSHRQGWVTEAFFGQGTRLTVV.

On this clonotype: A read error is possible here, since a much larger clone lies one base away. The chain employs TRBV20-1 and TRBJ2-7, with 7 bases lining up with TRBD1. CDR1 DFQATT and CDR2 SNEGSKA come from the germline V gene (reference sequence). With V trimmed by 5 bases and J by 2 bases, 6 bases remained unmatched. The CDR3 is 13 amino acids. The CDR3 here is CSAGRDRAYEQYF. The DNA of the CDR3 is TGCAGTGCTGGCCGAGACAGGGCCTACGAGCAGTACTTC.